This is a list of T cell receptor beta chains from one sample in a study of blood T cell repertoires in COVID-19. Data came from immunoSEQ multiplex PCR; TCRdb stores just in-frame clones and leaves some out. This sample carries around 53,000 clones, approximately 84% of them seen once, and the ten largest clones take roughly 18%. The sample was peripheral blood. The receptors were sampled from a man in his 70s with active COVID-19. CDR3s include the opening cysteine and the closing phenylalanine or tryptophan. Each record gives: CDR3 protein, CDR3 DNA, V gene, J gene, D gene, clone size. The D gene is left open where the match is weak. A row's size may be missing; if present it is once, few, many or a size class.

cdr3_aa: CASSPLLSTDTQYF
cdr3_nt: TGTGCCAGCAGCCCATTACTCAGCACAGATACGCAGTATTTT
v_call: TRBV14
j_call: TRBJ2-3
d_call: NA
clone_size: NA

cdr3_aa: CASSLEVGTEAFF
cdr3_nt: TGTGCCAGCAGCTTAGAGGTCGGGACTGAAGCTTTCTTT
v_call: TRBV11-3
j_call: TRBJ1-1
d_call: NA
clone_size: NA

cdr3_aa: CASSQTPGQGANIQYF
cdr3_nt: TGCGCCAGCAGCCAAACACCGGGACAGGGCGCAAACATTCAGTACTTC
v_call: TRBV4-3
j_call: TRBJ2-4
d_call: TRBD1
clone_size: NA

cdr3_aa: CASQGAQLEPQHF
cdr3_nt: TGTGCCTCTCAGGGGGCGCAATTGGAGCCCCAGCATTTT
v_call: TRBV28
j_call: TRBJ1-5
d_call: TRBD1
clone_size: NA

cdr3_aa: CASRPTGGHSNQPQHF
cdr3_nt: TGTGCCAGCAGGCCAACAGGGGGGCATAGCAATCAGCCCCAGCATTTT
v_call: TRBV27
j_call: TRBJ1-5
d_call: TRBD1
clone_size: few

cdr3_aa: CSGRTGNEKLFF
cdr3_nt: TGCAGCGGCCGGACAGGAAATGAAAAACTGTTTTTT
v_call: TRBV29-1
j_call: TRBJ1-4
d_call: TRBD1
clone_size: NA

cdr3_aa: CASSVLTGELYENTEAFF
cdr3_nt: TGTGCCAGTAGTGTGCTAACAGGGGAACTTTATGAGAACACTGAAGCTTTCTTT
v_call: TRBV19
j_call: TRBJ1-1
d_call: TRBD1
clone_size: NA

cdr3_aa: CASSTGTGFEAFF
cdr3_nt: TGTGCCAGCAGTACCGGGACAGGGTTTGAAGCTTTCTTT
v_call: TRBV27
j_call: TRBJ1-1
d_call: TRBD1
clone_size: NA

cdr3_aa: CASSLGQGHYNEQFF
cdr3_nt: TGTGCCAGCAGCTTAGGGCAGGGACATTACAATGAGCAGTTCTTC
v_call: TRBV7-9
j_call: TRBJ2-1
d_call: NA
clone_size: NA

cdr3_aa: CSVGDFNLPSTDTQYF
cdr3_nt: TGCAGCGTTGGGGACTTCAACCTACCTAGCACAGATACGCAGTATTTT
v_call: TRBV29-1
j_call: TRBJ2-3
d_call: NA
clone_size: once

cdr3_aa: CASRPQGIYGYTF
cdr3_nt: TGTGCCAGCAGGCCACAGGGGATCTATGGCTACACCTTC
v_call: TRBV6-5
j_call: TRBJ1-2
d_call: TRBD1
clone_size: NA

cdr3_aa: CASSRGTVREAFF
cdr3_nt: TGTGCCAGCAGCCGAGGGACAGTCCGCGAAGCTTTCTTT
v_call: TRBV6-5
j_call: TRBJ1-1
d_call: TRBD1
clone_size: NA

cdr3_aa: CASSLLTSGRPSYEQYF
cdr3_nt: TGTGCCAGCAGTCTTTTGACTAGCGGGAGGCCTAGCTACGAGCAGTACTTC
v_call: TRBV27
j_call: TRBJ2-7
d_call: TRBD2
clone_size: NA

cdr3_aa: CASRQTPLETQYF
cdr3_nt: TGTGCCAGCAGACAAACCCCTCTAGAGACCCAGTACTTC
v_call: TRBV13
j_call: TRBJ2-5
d_call: NA
clone_size: NA

cdr3_aa: CASSPNSGSRYQETQYF
cdr3_nt: TGTGCCAGCAGCCCGAATAGTGGGAGCCGGTACCAAGAGACCCAGTACTTC
v_call: TRBV7-3
j_call: TRBJ2-5
d_call: NA
clone_size: few

cdr3_aa: CASSSSGRGSYEQYF
cdr3_nt: TGCGCCAGCAGCTCTAGCGGGAGGGGATCCTACGAGCAGTACTTC
v_call: TRBV4-1
j_call: TRBJ2-7
d_call: TRBD2
clone_size: few

cdr3_aa: CASRGALPSYEQYF
cdr3_nt: TGTGCCAGCAGAGGAGCACTTCCCTCCTACGAGCAGTACTTC
v_call: TRBV6-5
j_call: TRBJ2-7
d_call: NA
clone_size: NA

cdr3_aa: CASSPTPGSGYTF
cdr3_nt: TGTGCCAGCAGCCCAACTCCGGGTTCTGGCTACACCTTC
v_call: TRBV7-3
j_call: TRBJ1-2
d_call: NA
clone_size: NA

cdr3_aa: CATDLMPGLASYNEQFF
cdr3_nt: TGTGCCACCGATTTAATGCCGGGACTAGCGTCCTACAATGAGCAGTTCTTC
v_call: TRBV24-1
j_call: TRBJ2-1
d_call: TRBD2
clone_size: NA

cdr3_aa: CAISESGNYGYTF
cdr3_nt: TGTGCCATCAGTGAGTCGGGCAACTATGGCTACACCTTC
v_call: TRBV10-3
j_call: TRBJ1-2
d_call: NA
clone_size: NA

cdr3_aa: CASTQQGKITDTQYF
cdr3_nt: TGTGCCAGCACCCAACAGGGAAAGATAACAGATACGCAGTATTTT
v_call: TRBV6-5
j_call: TRBJ2-3
d_call: NA
clone_size: NA

cdr3_aa: CASSYGSGRDEQYF
cdr3_nt: TGTGCCAGCAGTTACGGTAGCGGGAGAGACGAGCAGTACTTC
v_call: TRBV6-5
j_call: TRBJ2-7
d_call: TRBD2
clone_size: NA